These T cell receptor beta chains were read from a single sample in a study of glioma-infiltrating T cells. MiXCR, applied by TCRdb to the multiplex PCR reads, yields one record per CDR3 protein. The sample includes under 150,000 distinct CDR3 sequences, approximately 24% of them seen just once. Material for sequencing was glioma tissue, nonneoplastic brain tissue, or PBMCs (not recorded which). These receptors were taken from a human donor with low-grade glioma or glioblastoma, undergoing nonglioma brain surgery, or in good health (not recorded which). CDR3s include the opening cysteine and the closing phenylalanine or tryptophan. Fields, in order: D gene, J gene, clone size, V gene, CDR3 DNA, CDR3 protein. D genes are given only for firm matches. Where a row states a size, it is once, few, many or the class of an expanded clone; other rows omit it.

D gene: .; J gene: TRBJ2-1; clone size: many; V gene: TRBV24-1; CDR3 DNA: TGTGCCACCGCCCTCGACAATGAGCAGTTCTTC; CDR3 protein: CATALDNEQFF
D gene: .; J gene: TRBJ1-1; clone size: .; V gene: TRBV6-1; CDR3 DNA: TGTGCCAGCAGTTTAGGGCAGAGGAACACTGAAGCTTTCTTT; CDR3 protein: CASSLGQRNTEAFF
D gene: .; J gene: TRBJ2-1; clone size: few; V gene: TRBV3-1; CDR3 DNA: TGTGCCAGCAGCCAAGTCGGGGCGAATGAGCAGTTCTTC; CDR3 protein: CASSQVGANEQFF
D gene: .; J gene: TRBJ1-1; clone size: .; V gene: TRBV2; CDR3 DNA: TGTGCCAGCTCTTCGGTGCTGATGAACACTGAAGCTTTCTTT; CDR3 protein: CASSSVLMNTEAFF
D gene: TRBD2; J gene: TRBJ2-3; clone size: .; V gene: TRBV12-3/TRBV12-4; CDR3 DNA: TGTGCCAGCACCCCGCAGACTAGCAGGGCAGATACGCAGTATTTT; CDR3 protein: CASTPQTSRADTQYF
D gene: TRBD2; J gene: TRBJ2-5; clone size: .; V gene: TRBV12-3/TRBV12-4; CDR3 DNA: TGTGCCAGCAGTTACCACCCTAGCGGGGGGCTGGAGACCCAGTACTTC; CDR3 protein: CASSYHPSGGLETQYF
D gene: .; J gene: TRBJ2-5; clone size: .; V gene: TRBV29-1; CDR3 DNA: TGCAGCGTTGAAGGGGGCAGGATTCAAGAGACCCAGTACTTC; CDR3 protein: CSVEGGRIQETQYF
D gene: .; J gene: TRBJ2-4; clone size: .; V gene: TRBV20-1; CDR3 DNA: TGCAGTGCTATTCCTCTTGGTGAAATTCAGTACTTC; CDR3 protein: CSAIPLGEIQYF
D gene: TRBD1; J gene: TRBJ1-5; clone size: .; V gene: TRBV4-1; CDR3 DNA: TGCGCCAGCAGCCAACGGGACAGAAATCAGCCCCAGCATTTT; CDR3 protein: CASSQRDRNQPQHF
D gene: .; J gene: TRBJ2-3; clone size: many; V gene: TRBV4-1; CDR3 DNA: TGCGCCAGCAGCCAATGGGAGACCGGGGATACGCAGTATTTT; CDR3 protein: CASSQWETGDTQYF
D gene: .; J gene: TRBJ1-5; clone size: few; V gene: TRBV19; CDR3 DNA: TGTGCCAGTAGTATAGTAGGACGGCCCAATCAGCCCCAGCATTTT; CDR3 protein: CASSIVGRPNQPQHF
D gene: .; J gene: TRBJ1-4; clone size: .; V gene: TRBV20-1; CDR3 DNA: TGCAGTGCTAGGGGGGGGGCTATAGCTGAAAAACTGTTTTTT; CDR3 protein: CSARGGAIAEKLFF
D gene: .; J gene: TRBJ1-1; clone size: .; V gene: TRBV29-1; CDR3 DNA: TGCAGCGTAGGCAGGGAGGAGGCTGAAGCTTTCTTT; CDR3 protein: CSVGREEAEAFF